This TCR beta chain appears in the sequencing data of a study of blood T cell repertoires in COVID-19. Study in general: From the United States, Italy and Spain came samples of acute and convalescent COVID-19. T cells, B-cell-depleted T cells, or PBMCs supplied cDNA or gDNA.

CDR3 size: 15 residues. Looked up from germline, CDR1 is LNHDA and CDR2 is SQIVND (reference sequence). Trimming shortened V by 4 bases and J by 6 bases, and 17 bases separated the two germline ends. Original processing methods: Nucleated cell counts were estimated from reference gene primer amplification. The protocol was immunoSEQ multiplex PCR, while the TCRdb copy is restricted to in-frame clones and leaves out a portion. Clone size and the V and J calls come from that table; the DNA yielded D and trimming. The repertoire holds roughly 93,000 clones, roughly 87% seen once, with roughly 8.7% in the top ten.

Sequenced sample: peripheral blood. This TCR was sampled from a man aged 50-59 years with acute or convalescent COVID-19. The chain couples TRBV19 to TRBJ2-3, with a tentative D call TRBD2 (6 bases). Written as DNA, the CDR3 is TGTGCCAGTAGTAGCGGGGCCTCCATGATGGATACGCAGTATTTT. Translation gives CASSSGASMMDTQYF. Using reference TRBV19 and TRBJ2-3 for the parts outside the CDR3, the full variable domain is DGGITQSPKYLFRKEGQNVTLSCEQNLNHDAMYWYRQDPGQGLRLIYYSQIVNDFQKGDIAEGYSVSREKKESFPLTVTSAQKNPTAFYLCASSSGASMMDTQYFGPGTRLTVL.